This T cell receptor beta chain was sequenced in a study of response to subunit inactivated influenza vaccine. Notes on the study in general: The authors offered the suggestion that each seasonal influenza vaccination recruits few new T cells.

TCRdb itself ran the RT-PCR reads through MiXCR, one entry per CDR3 protein. Here the sample spans a few hundred thousand distinct CDR3 sequences, about a fifth being singletons. Of note for this clonotype: Its cognate antigen is unknown.

The CDR3 is made up of 14 amino acids. The V gene lost 6 bases and the J gene lost 4 bases, with 15 bases spanning the gap. Source: PBMCs from blood, taken about 19 months after vaccination. This rearrangement joins TRBV12-3 or TRBV12-4 to TRBJ1-1, with a tentative D call TRBD1 (5 bases). This TCR was recovered from a man in his fifties or sixties who received an inactivated influenza vaccine. The CDR3 sequence: CASSGGLWGTEAFF. The CDR3, as DNA: TGTGCCAGCAGCGGGGGACTCTGGGGCACTGAAGCTTTCTTT.